Shown below are 21 T cell receptor beta chains from a single sample sequenced in a study of CD8 T cells in Susac syndrome. It was with random hexamers that about 0.45 to 1 ug RNA was reverse transcribed. Using its own MiXCR run on the immunoSEQ multiplex PCR reads, TCRdb lists one record per CDR3 protein. The data contain about 140,000 distinct CDR3 sequences, 85% to 95% of them singletons. The source material was CD4+ T cells from PBMCs. These receptors were obtained from a human donor with multiple sclerosis.

The CDR3 reads CASSGAGTSSKNIQYF. The DNA for the CDR3 is TGTGCCAGCAGTGGAGCCGGGACTAGCAGCAAAAACATTCAGTACTTC. The rearrangement joins TRBV6-1 to TRBJ2-4; 9 bases align to TRBD2. The CDR3 runs 16 residues. Unmatched junction bases numbered 7, after V lost 4 bases and J lost 3 bases. Germline V gene data show CDR1 as MNHNS and CDR2 as SASEGT.

The CDR3 sequence is CASSSGLPSETQYF. DNA for the CDR3: TGTGCCAGCAGCTCTGGACTACCGTCGGAGACCCAGTACTTC. This chain connects TRBV7-2 to TRBJ2-5; tentative D call: TRBD2 (6 bases). Trimming removed 4 bases at V and 5 bases at J, with 14 bases between. Germline V gene sequence: CDR1 SGHTA, CDR2 FQGNSA. The CDR3 covers 14 residues.

In its sample, this clonotype was seen once. This chain uses TRBV27 with TRBJ2-1, with 7 bases that match TRBD1. The V gene end was trimmed by 4 bases and the J gene end by 4 bases; junction bases not matched to a gene: 4. Germline values: CDR1 MNHEY, CDR2 SMNVEV (reference sequence). The CDR3 runs to 14 residues. The CDR3 is CASSSQGVYNEQFF. The CDR3 nucleotides read TGTGCCAGCAGTTCGCAGGGGGTTTACAATGAGCAGTTCTTC.

The chain employs TRBV6-1 and TRBJ2-6, with TRBD1 matching 10 bases. V gave up 8 bases and J gave up 4 bases; unmatched junction bases: 17. Germline loops: CDR1 MNHNS, CDR2 SASEGT. The CDR3 consists of 19 residues. The CDR3 loop is CASQTWDRGLRGGANVLTF. In DNA, the CDR3 is TGTGCCAGCCAAACCTGGGACAGGGGCCTCCGGGGAGGGGCCAACGTCCTGACTTTC.

The CDR3 sequence: CASSLATGYGYTF. CDR3 in DNA: TGTGCCAGCAGCTTAGCCACAGGGTATGGCTACACCTTC. The chain links TRBV7-2 to TRBJ1-2; TRBD1 might be the D (6 bases). V shed 0 bases and J shed 5 bases, with 7 bases lying between them. CDR1 is SGHTA, CDR2 FQGNSA, per germline. The CDR3 covers 13 residues.

The gene calls are TRBV7-2 and TRBJ2-7; 11 bases are a match to TRBD1. The CDR3 has 16 amino acids. The germline CDR1 and CDR2 sequences are SGHTA and FQGNSA. J was trimmed by 9 bases and V by 3 bases; bases with no gene match: 13. This CDR3 reads CASSFSSLGTGGLQYF. DNA for the CDR3: TGTGCCAGCAGCTTTAGCTCATTGGGGACAGGGGGTCTGCAGTACTTC.

V is TRBV4-1 and J is TRBJ2-5, with 7 positions matching TRBD1. Germline assignment: CDR1 MGHRA and CDR2 YSYEKL. The V segment lost 6 bases and the J segment 2 bases; nucleotides outside the gene matches: 6. This CDR3 has 14 residues. CDR3 region: CASSWAGGQETQYF. The DNA for the CDR3 is TGCGCCAGCAGTTGGGCAGGGGGACAAGAGACCCAGTACTTC.

The rearrangement joins TRBV12-3 or TRBV12-4 to TRBJ2-1, with 9 bases lining up with TRBD1. V was clipped by 4 bases and J by 8 bases; unmatched bases: 6. This CDR3 is 14 amino acids long. In DNA, the CDR3 is TGTGCCAGCAGTTCCCGGGACAGGGACGATGAGCAGTTCTTC. Translating it yields CASSSRDRDDEQFF.

This rearrangement joins TRBV20-1 to TRBJ2-7, with D possibly matching TRBD2 (6 bases). Deletions cut 2 bases from V and 5 bases from J, with 16 bases between. Per the germline V gene, CDR1 is DFQATT and CDR2 is SNEGSKA (reference sequence). The CDR3 extends over 14 amino acids. The CDR3 here is CSARLGGAMDEQYF. CDR3 DNA: TGCAGTGCTAGACTCGGCGGGGCGATGGACGAGCAGTACTTC.

The chain uses TRBV7-8 and TRBJ2-5; D is unclear. Per the germline V gene, CDR1 is SGHVS and CDR2 is FQNEAQ. This CDR3 has 12 residues. Trimming stripped 3 bases from V and 7 bases from J, with 9 bases between. This chain's CDR3 is CASSFGTGTQYF. The CDR3 DNA is TGTGCCAGCAGCTTTGGCACCGGGACCCAGTACTTC.

This chain joins TRBV5-1 and TRBJ2-7, with TRBD1 matching 7 bases. The germline V gene encodes CDR1 SGHRS and CDR2 YFSETQ. CDR3 size: 15 residues. J gave up 3 bases and V 4 bases, and 10 bases lay outside the gene matches. The CDR3 nucleotides read TGCGCCAGCAGCCTAACAGGACAGGCGAGCTACGAGCAGTACTTC. Translated, it gives CASSLTGQASYEQYF. Combining the CDR3 with reference TRBV5-1 and TRBJ2-7 gives the whole variable domain KAGVTQTPRYLIKTRGQQVTLSCSPISGHRSVSWYQQTPGQGLQFLFEYFSETQRNKGNFPGRFSGRQFSNSRSEMNVSTLELGDSALYLCASSLTGQASYEQYFGPGTRLTVT.

This sequence joins TRBV28 and TRBJ2-1, with D tentatively TRBD1 (5 bases). The J call may be mistaken, given a closer DNA end match to TRBJ2-7. The V gene's germline CDR1 is MDHEN and CDR2 SYDVKM. The CDR3 is 13 residues long. The CDR3 loop is CATVTGPAYEQYF. The CDR3 DNA follows: TGTGCCACCGTAACAGGTCCGGCCTACGAGCAGTACTTC.

This clonotype was counted once. The rearrangement joins TRBV28 to TRBJ2-7; TRBD1 matches at 7 bases. Germline V CDR1 and CDR2: MDHEN, SYDVKM. V lost 4 bases, J lost 2 bases, and 8 bases stayed unmatched. This CDR3 has 15 amino acids. In nucleotides, the CDR3 is TGTGCCAGCAGTTCCCTGGGGACAGCGACCTACGAGCAGTACTTC. As protein: CASSSLGTATYEQYF. Supplemented by reference TRBV28 and TRBJ2-7, the full variable domain reads DVKVTQSSRYLVKRTGEKVFLECVQDMDHENMFWYRQDPGLGLRLIYFSYDVKMKEKGDIPEGYSVSREKKERFSLILESASTNQTSMYLCASSSLGTATYEQYFGPGTRLTVT.

V and J are TRBV2 and TRBJ2-1; D gene ambiguous. Trimming cost V 6 bases and J 4 bases, with 7 bases left between them. This CDR3 comprises 12 residues. Germline CDR1 and CDR2: SNHLY and FYNNEI. The CDR3 coding sequence is TGTGCCAGCAGGGCGGAGTACAATGAGCAGTTCTTC. Translation: CASRAEYNEQFF. The full variable domain, rest sourced from reference TRBV2 and TRBJ2-1, is EPEVTQTPSHQVTQMGQEVILRCVPISNHLYFYWYRQILGQKVEFLVSFYNNEISEKSEIFDDQFSVERPDGSNFTLKIRSTKLEDSAMYFCASRAEYNEQFFGPGTRLTVL.

The chain links TRBV2 to TRBJ1-2; 9 nucleotides align to TRBD1. The trim removed 7 bases at V and 4 bases at J, leaving 7 bases unmatched. Germline values: CDR1 SNHLY, CDR2 FYNNEI. This CDR3 has 14 residues. DNA of the CDR3: TGTGCCAGCAAAGTGGGACAGGGAACCTATGGCTACACCTTC. It encodes CASKVGQGTYGYTF.

The rearrangement uses TRBV9 and TRBJ2-6; no reliable D call. There are 14 residues in the CDR3. V was clipped by 3 bases and J by 2 bases, with 6 bases between them. The germline V gene encodes CDR1 SGDLS and CDR2 YYNGEE. In DNA, the CDR3 is TGTGCCAGCAGCGCCCGGACTGGGGCCAACGTCCTGACTTTC. This translates into CASSARTGANVLTF.

A single count supports this clonotype. The chain combines TRBV30 with TRBJ2-7, with no clear D. CDR1 is GTSNPN, CDR2 SVGIG, per germline (reference sequence). With 4 bases removed from V and 3 bases from J, the gap between germline ends came to 7 bases. The CDR3 covers 11 residues. The CDR3 DNA reads TGTGCCTGGACAGGCGGCTACGAGCAGTACTTC. Protein sequence: CAWTGGYEQYF.

The J gene is TRBJ1-4, the V gene TRBV27; the D gene is possibly TRBD1 (5 bases). CDR3 size: 14 residues. CDR1 is MNHEY, CDR2 SMNVEV, per germline (reference sequence). With 6 bases removed from V and 8 bases from J, the gap between germline ends came to 16 bases. CDR3 bases: TGTGCCAGCAGGCGGACAAGCTCATGGGAAAAACTGTTTTTT. It specifies CASRRTSSWEKLFF.

This clonotype was seen a handful of times. The chain is built from TRBV9 and TRBJ2-7, with TRBD1 identical over 7 bases. Germline lookup yields CDR1 SGDLS and CDR2 YYNGEE. The CDR3 sequence is 15 residues long. V shed 0 bases and J 4 bases; nucleotides not matched to a gene: 7. The CDR3 spells CASSVAPGQTYEQYF. The CDR3 bases are TGTGCCAGCAGCGTAGCCCCGGGACAGACTTACGAGCAGTACTTC.

Written as DNA, the CDR3 is TGTGCCAGCAGTCAGACCTTCACGGCCACTGAAGCTTTCTTT. Its translation is CASSQTFTATEAFF. The chain links TRBV2 to TRBJ1-1, with unresolved D. The CDR3 is 14 amino acids. Trimming shortened V by 5 bases and J by 4 bases, and 14 bases separated the two germline ends. CDR1 SNHLY and CDR2 FYNNEI come from the germline V gene. Complete variable domain (other parts from reference TRBV2 and TRBJ1-1): EPEVTQTPSHQVTQMGQEVILRCVPISNHLYFYWYRQILGQKVEFLVSFYNNEISEKSEIFDDQFSVERPDGSNFTLKIRSTKLEDSAMYFCASSQTFTATEAFFGQGTRLTVV.

This chain joins TRBV6-5 and TRBJ2-7; D unclear. V lost 2 bases to trimming and J lost 2 bases, with 7 bases between them. From germline, CDR1 is MNHEY and CDR2 SVGAGI. This CDR3 contains 13 residues. The CDR3 DNA sequence: TGTGCCAGCAGTTACGGAAAAACCTACGAGCAGTACTTC. This translates into CASSYGKTYEQYF.